A single sample is the source of the 4 T cell receptor beta chains below, sequenced in a study of cytotoxic CD8 clonotypes in ibrutinib-treated CLL. Data came from immunoSEQ multiplex PCR; TCRdb stores just in-frame clones and leaves some out. The data hold 190,000 or so clones, with about 72% observed a single time. The starting material was PBMCs, obtained after 24 months of ibrutinib treatment. These receptor sequences come from a human donor with chronic lymphocytic leukemia.

The sample holds a few counts of this clone. The chain combines TRBV7-6 with TRBJ1-5; D remains ambiguous. This CDR3 spans 13 amino acids. Germline V gene lookup returns CDR1 SGHVS and CDR2 FNYEAQ. The ends were cut back, 1 base at V and 9 bases at J, with 10 bases in the middle. Here the CDR3 reads CASSLESGRPQHF. CDR3 nucleotides: TGTGCCAGCAGCTTAGAATCCGGTCGGCCCCAGCATTTT.

This clone was seen only once. Other nucleotide sequences from this sample produce the same CDR3. This sequence joins TRBV27 and TRBJ1-2; TRBD1 matches 11 bases. This CDR3 spans 15 amino acids. Germline-derived CDR1 and CDR2 are MNHEY and SMNVEV (reference sequence). The V segment lost 5 bases and the J segment 5 bases; nucleotides outside the gene matches: 7. CDR3 bases: TGTGCCAGCAGTCCCAGGACAGGGGGCGGGTATGGCTACACCTTC. This sequence encodes CASSPRTGGGYGYTF.

The gene calls are TRBV7-9 and TRBJ1-1; no reliable D call. The CDR3 length is 13 residues. CDR1 and CDR2 (germline): SEHNR, FQNEAQ (reference sequence). Trimming removed 8 bases at V and 2 bases at J, with 12 bases between. CDR3 DNA: TGTGCCAGCTCGCCATTCCCCAACACTGAAGCTTTCTTT. The encoded protein is CASSPFPNTEAFF.

In this sample, this clone turned up once. The chain joins TRBV9 to TRBJ2-5, with 10 bases identical to TRBD2. Germline V gene data show CDR1 as SGDLS and CDR2 as YYNGEE. CDR3 length: 14 residues. The junction had 2 bases not matched to a gene; V was cut back by 3 bases and J by 3 bases. This CDR3 is CASSALAGKETQYF. The DNA for the CDR3 is TGTGCCAGCAGCGCACTAGCGGGGAAAGAGACCCAGTACTTC.